Sequencing of this T cell receptor (beta chain) was carried out in a study of metastatic and nonmetastatic thyroid tumors. The germline gives CDR1 GTSNPN, CDR2 SVGIG (reference sequence). V was shortened by 3 bases and J by 5 bases, with 8 bases between the two germline ends. The CDR3 is made up of 13 amino acids. MiXCR was used by TCRdb to re-call the PCR reads. The sample lists over 25,000 clones; over 15% were seen once. Before thyroid surgery, none of the patients had received any treatment. The specimen sequenced was blood. The V and J genes are TRBV30 and TRBJ1-6; D is undetermined. The TCR originated in a female donor with papillary thyroid cancer or a benign thyroid nodule (not recorded which). Some clones in this sample may be carry-over from other donors' samples. The DNA of the CDR3 is TGTGCCTGGAGGCCGCTCCATAATTCACCCCTCCACTTT. Translation: CAWRPLHNSPLHF.